These 32 T cell receptor beta chains were sequenced from one sample in a study of OX40 agonist ivuxolimab in advanced cancers. TCRdb's copy holds only in-frame clones and misses some; the assay was immunoSEQ multiplex PCR. Counted here are roughly 70,000 clones, 70% to 90% occurring once; the ten biggest clones make up under 0.75%. The source was CD4+ or CD8+ T cells sorted from blood, collected in a trial of the OX40 agonist ivuxolimab. The source is an adult with an advanced solid tumor such as melanoma, head and neck, liver or kidney cancer.

This chain joins TRBV30 and TRBJ2-2; D gene unclear. Trimming pared 1 base from V and 3 bases from J, leaving 12 bases between. Germline loops: CDR1 GTSNPN, CDR2 SVGIG (reference sequence). This CDR3 is 15 amino acids long. The CDR3 here is CAWSAPVGYTGELFF. CDR3 sequence (DNA): TGTGCCTGGAGTGCCCCGGTGGGATACACCGGGGAGCTGTTTTTT.

This chain links TRBV30 with TRBJ1-2; 7 nucleotides match TRBD1. CDR1 is GTSNPN, CDR2 SVGIG, per germline (reference sequence). The CDR3 runs to 13 residues. V lost 4 bases and J lost 2; bases outside the gene matches: 4. CDR3 in DNA: TGTGCCTGGAACCCAGGGGGGAACTATGGCTACACCTTC. This codes for CAWNPGGNYGYTF.

The rearrangement links TRBV28 to TRBJ1-1; a possible D gene is TRBD1 (6 bases). Germline V gene sequence: CDR1 MDHEN, CDR2 SYDVKM. V lost 4 bases, J lost 3 bases, and 9 bases lay in between. This CDR3 has 13 residues. The CDR3: CASSSQGHTEAFF. The CDR3 DNA is TGTGCCAGCAGTTCGCAGGGGCACACTGAAGCTTTCTTT.

The chain is built from TRBV5-4 and TRBJ2-3; no firm D call. Trimming took off 4 bases at V and 1 base at J, with 7 bases between the two ends. Germline V gene data show CDR1 as SGHNT and CDR2 as YYREEE (reference sequence). This CDR3 region has 13 residues. The CDR3 loop reads CASSGAGTDTQYF. The CDR3 bases are TGTGCCAGCAGCGGCGCGGGCACAGATACGCAGTATTTT.

This sequence joins TRBV7-9 and TRBJ2-5; D not resolved. This CDR3 has 11 residues. The V end lost 7 bases, the J end lost 3 bases, and 6 bases lay between the germline ends. Germline values: CDR1 SEHNR, CDR2 FQNEAQ (reference sequence). Written as DNA, the CDR3 is TGTGCCAGCACCAACAAAGAGACCCAGTACTTC. Encoded protein: CASTNKETQYF.

The V gene is TRBV2, the J gene TRBJ1-1; D remains ambiguous. The CDR3 runs 13 residues. The germline CDR1 and CDR2 sequences are SNHLY and FYNNEI. Trimming stripped 8 bases from V and 6 bases from J, with 16 bases between. The CDR3 loop reads CASGSLPRAEAFF. CDR3 DNA sequence: TGTGCCAGCGGCAGCCTACCTAGGGCTGAAGCTTTCTTT.

This clone was recorded a few times. The V call is TRBV27, the J call TRBJ2-1; D may match TRBD1 or TRBD2 (5 bases each). CDR3 size: 14 residues. The V and J ends lost 5 bases and 7 bases respectively, with 15 bases between them. CDR1 MNHEY and CDR2 SMNVEV come from the germline V gene (reference sequence). As DNA, the CDR3 is TGTGCCAGCAGTCCCCTGGGGGTCGGGAATGAGCAGTTCTTC. Its protein is CASSPLGVGNEQFF.

The chain uses TRBV30 and TRBJ2-2; D assignment may be TRBD1 or TRBD2 (6 bases each). The CDR3 has 14 amino acids. Trimming removed 0 bases from V and 5 bases from J, with 10 bases in between. Germline CDR1 reads GTSNPN; CDR2 reads SVGIG (reference sequence). The CDR3 coding sequence is TGTGCCTGGAGTGTTCCGGGGGCGACCGGGGAGCTGTTTTTT. Residues: CAWSVPGATGELFF.

This clone was found a few times. The V and J genes are TRBV6-1 and TRBJ2-6, with D possibly being TRBD1 (5 bases). The V end was cut by 4 bases, the J end by 4 bases, with 14 bases between. The CDR3 is 16 residues long. Germline CDR1 MNHNS, CDR2 SASEGT. The CDR3: CASSGGSGSGANVLTF. CDR3 nucleotide sequence: TGTGCCAGCAGTGGGGGTTCAGGGTCCGGGGCCAACGTCCTGACTTTC.

The J gene is TRBJ1-3, the V gene TRBV30; maybe TRBD1 (5 bases). The CDR3 consists of 12 residues. Germline CDR1 GTSNPN, CDR2 SVGIG (reference sequence). V was clipped by 4 bases and J by 1 base, with 5 bases between them. The CDR3 DNA reads TGTGCCTGGACAGGGTCTGGAAACACCATATATTTT. Translating it yields CAWTGSGNTIYF.

This sequence joins TRBV6-1 and TRBJ2-3; D gene unclear. The germline V and J ends were trimmed by 1 base and 6 bases, with 14 bases remaining between them. Germline assignment: CDR1 MNHNS and CDR2 SASEGT. The CDR3 runs 15 residues. For the CDR3, the DNA is TGTGCCAGCAGTGAAGACCGTCTCCATGTGGATACGCAGTATTTT. Its translation: CASSEDRLHVDTQYF.

This clone was recorded once. The genes are TRBV5-1 and TRBJ1-4, with 8 nucleotides matching TRBD1. This CDR3 spans 14 amino acids. Per the germline V gene, CDR1 is SGHRS and CDR2 is YFSETQ. V dropped 3 bases and J dropped 4; count of bases not matched to a gene: 2. DNA for the CDR3: TGCGCCAGCAGCTGGACAGGGCGTAATGAAAAACTGTTTTTT. Its protein is CASSWTGRNEKLFF.

V is TRBV29-1 and J is TRBJ2-3; perhaps TRBD1 as D (6 bases). There are 14 residues in the CDR3. CDR1 is SQVTM, CDR2 ANQGSEA, per germline. Trimming removed 3 bases at V and 0 bases at J, with 10 bases between. CDR3 region: CSVDRGGSTDTQYF. Written as DNA, the CDR3 is TGCAGCGTTGATCGAGGGGGAAGCACAGATACGCAGTATTTT.

The chain is built from TRBV2 and TRBJ2-5, with 14 bases lining up with TRBD2. Germline lookup yields CDR1 SNHLY and CDR2 FYNNEI. The CDR3 length is 14 residues. The trim removed 4 bases at V and 5 bases at J, leaving 0 bases unmatched. The CDR3 reads CASSGTSGGETQYF. CDR3 coding DNA: TGTGCCAGCAGTGGGACTAGCGGGGGGGAGACCCAGTACTTC.

This rearrangement joins TRBV6-1 to TRBJ2-7; a weak D match, TRBD1 (6 bases). Looked up from germline, CDR1 is MNHNS and CDR2 is SASEGT. CDR3 size: 12 residues. V dropped 3 bases and J dropped 6 bases, with 9 bases sitting between them. The CDR3 nucleotides are TGTGCCAGCAGTGATGTAGGGGGCGAGCAGTACTTC. As protein: CASSDVGGEQYF.

V usage is TRBV19 and J usage is TRBJ2-1, with 7 bases matching TRBD1. CDR1 LNHDA and CDR2 SQIVND come from the germline V gene (reference sequence). V gave up 5 bases and J gave up 0 bases; unmatched junction bases: 4. The CDR3 is 15 residues long. Here the CDR3 reads CASSDRASSYNEQFF. The CDR3 nucleotides are TGTGCCAGTAGTGACAGGGCGAGCTCCTACAATGAGCAGTTCTTC.

The CDR3 sequence: CASAIDPSYEQYF. In nucleotides, the CDR3 is TGCGCCAGCGCCATAGACCCTTCCTACGAGCAGTACTTC. The J gene is TRBJ2-7, the V gene TRBV4-3; D remains ambiguous. Germline CDR1 is LGHNA and CDR2 is YSLEER. The V and J ends lost 8 bases and 1 base respectively, with 12 bases between them. This CDR3 contains 13 residues.

This rearrangement joins TRBV4-1 to TRBJ2-5, with TRBD2 matching 13 bases. The CDR3 totals 16 residues. The trim removed 4 bases at V and 1 base at J, leaving 3 bases unmatched. Germline V CDR1 and CDR2: MGHRA, YSYEKL. In DNA, the CDR3 is TGCGCCAGCAGCCTACGGACTAGCGGGGGCCAAGAGACCCAGTACTTC. It is translated as CASSLRTSGGQETQYF.

V is TRBV7-8 and J is TRBJ2-5; D may correspond to TRBD1 or TRBD2 (5 bases each). The germline CDR1 and CDR2 sequences are SGHVS and FQNEAQ. Trimming cost V 4 bases and J 4 bases, with 13 bases left between them. This CDR3 spans 14 amino acids. The CDR3 DNA reads TGTGCCAGCAGCTCGAGAGGGGCGGGAGAGACCCAGTACTTC. Its protein is CASSSRGAGETQYF.

In this sample, this clone turned up a few times. V is TRBV18 and J is TRBJ1-5; 9 nucleotides line up with TRBD1. V lost 6 bases and J lost 1; bases outside the gene matches: 7. Germline assignment: CDR1 KGHSH and CDR2 LQKENI. This CDR3 is built from 16 residues. As DNA, the CDR3 is TGTGCCAGCTCCCTACGGACAGGGGTAAGCAATCAGCCCCAGCATTTT. Amino acids: CASSLRTGVSNQPQHF.

Remarks on this clone: An end of the junction does not agree with germline; a read error may underlie this. The chain employs TRBV7-9 and TRBJ2-1; 8 bases match TRBD2. The germline V gene has CDR1 SEHNR and CDR2 FQNEAQ (reference sequence). The CDR3 has 16 residues. CDR3 sequence: CASSLERGPYYDEQFF. Written as DNA, the CDR3 is TGTGCCAGCAGCTTGGAGCGGGGGCCCTACTACGATGAGCAGTTCTTC.

The chain uses TRBV10-3 and TRBJ1-3; D unclear. V lost 8 bases and J 0 bases, leaving 11 bases between the germline ends. Germline CDR1 is ENHRY and CDR2 is SYGVKD. The CDR3 consists of 14 residues. The CDR3 DNA sequence: TGTGCCATCCTTCGGGAAGACTCTGGAAACACCATATATTTT. It translates to CAILREDSGNTIYF.

This chain links TRBV10-3 with TRBJ1-5, with D perhaps matching TRBD1 (5 bases). Trimming shortened V by 6 bases and J by 1 base, and 10 bases separated the two germline ends. CDR3 size: 14 residues. Germline V lookup: CDR1 ENHRY, CDR2 SYGVKD. DNA of the CDR3: TGTGCCATCAGCGGGACGGGGAGCAATCAGCCCCAGCATTTT. Amino acid sequence: CAISGTGSNQPQHF.

As concerns this clone: One junction end does not reproduce the germline sequence, and a read error may be involved. The V call is TRBV7-7, the J call TRBJ2-5; D might be TRBD2 (5 bases). Germline CDR1 is SSHAT and CDR2 is FNYEAQ (reference sequence). The CDR3 contains 19 residues. The DNA of the CDR3 is TGTGCTAGCAGCTTAGTCCCTCAATCGGATGGGAGAAGCCAAGAGACCCAGTACTTC. As protein: CASSLVPQSDGRSQETQYF.

This clone was detected only a few times. The chain uses TRBV7-2 and TRBJ2-5; no firm D call. CDR1 and CDR2 from the germline V gene are SGHTA and FQGNSA. The CDR3 loop spans 14 amino acids. Trimming cost V 2 bases and J 4 bases, with 11 bases left between them. This CDR3 reads CASSLTGPRETQYF. Written as DNA, the CDR3 is TGTGCCAGCAGCTTAACTGGACCCAGAGAGACCCAGTACTTC.

This chain joins TRBV2 and TRBJ2-1, with 7 bases that match TRBD2. This CDR3 is built from 17 residues. Germline CDR1 reads SNHLY; CDR2 reads FYNNEI. Losses at the gene ends were 1 base for V and 4 bases for J; bases not matched to a gene: 10. The CDR3 loop reads CASSEVLRGISYNEQFF. The CDR3 DNA is TGTGCCAGCAGTGAAGTCTTGCGGGGGATTTCTTACAATGAGCAGTTCTTC.

The chain uses TRBV5-8 and TRBJ2-7, with 7 nucleotides matching TRBD1. The germline V gene encodes CDR1 SGHTS and CDR2 YDEGEE. This CDR3 has 15 amino acids. V lost 1 base and J lost 5; bases outside the gene matches: 9. CDR3 region: CASSLPVAGTDEQYF. As DNA, the CDR3 is TGTGCCAGCAGCTTGCCCGTTGCCGGGACAGACGAGCAGTACTTC.

The V gene is TRBV5-4, the J gene TRBJ2-2; D may be TRBD2 (5 bases). Germline lookup yields CDR1 SGHNT and CDR2 YYREEE (reference sequence). CDR3 size: 16 residues. Trimming took 0 bases from V and 1 from J, leaving 10 bases between them. The CDR3 region is CASSLGRTRNTGELFF. The DNA of the CDR3 is TGTGCCAGCAGCTTGGGACGTACTAGGAACACCGGGGAGCTGTTTTTT.

V gene TRBV5-1 combines with J gene TRBJ1-4, with TRBD1 as a possible D gene (5 bases). The V end lost 1 base, the J end lost 4 bases, and 8 bases lay between the germline ends. CDR3 length equals 14 residues. Germline V gene data show CDR1 as SGHRS and CDR2 as YFSETQ. In DNA form, the CDR3 reads TGCGCCAGCAGCTTGAATCAGGGTAATGAAAAACTGTTTTTT. Amino acids: CASSLNQGNEKLFF.

As regards this clone: This specimen includes other DNA sequences encoding the same CDR3. The chain is built from TRBV7-3 and TRBJ1-1; no reliable D call. This CDR3 is built from 14 residues. With 2 bases removed from V and 3 bases from J, the gap between germline ends came to 10 bases. CDR1 and CDR2 (germline): SGHTA, FQGTGA. This CDR3 is CASSLSAGHTEAFF. CDR3 nucleotide sequence: TGTGCCAGCAGCTTATCGGCCGGTCACACTGAAGCTTTCTTT. Complete variable domain (other parts from reference TRBV7-3 and TRBJ1-1): GAGVSQTPSNKVTEKGKYVELRCDPISGHTALYWYRQSLGQGPEFLIYFQGTGAADDSGLPNDRFFAVRPEGSVSTLKIQRTERGDSAVYLCASSLSAGHTEAFFGQGTRLTVV.

This clone has only one observation. The genes are TRBV4-1 and TRBJ2-5, with 8 bases aligning to TRBD1. Trimming removed 4 bases from V and 5 bases from J; junction bases left unmatched: 6. CDR3 length: 14 amino acids. Germline V lookup: CDR1 MGHRA, CDR2 YSYEKL. The DNA of the CDR3 is TGCGCCAGCAGCCCCGGACAGGGTCGGGAGACCCAGTACTTC. Translated, it gives CASSPGQGRETQYF.

The CDR3 here is CASSSSGIAGNTIYF. The CDR3 coding sequence is TGTGCCAGCAGTTCCTCAGGGATTGCTGGAAACACCATATATTTT. This chain connects TRBV28 to TRBJ1-3, with a weak D call TRBD1 (5 bases). CDR1 and CDR2 (germline): MDHEN, SYDVKM. Trimming removed 4 bases from V and 2 bases from J, with 12 bases in between. The CDR3 is made up of 15 amino acids.